Presented here are 30 T cell receptor beta chains from one specimen sequenced in a study of post-analysis software for immune sequencing data. Findings and caveats of the study: When patients were compared with controls, 5 or 6 TRBV segments were more frequent, TRBV5-6, TRBV5-1 and TRBV20-1 among them.

Unique molecular identifiers were present in the TCR beta cDNA libraries. MiXCR was run by TCRdb on the PCR reads, yielding one entry per CDR3 protein. Among about 430,000 distinct CDR3 sequences, about 39% were seen once, and the ten largest hold 7.6%. These TCRs' antigens remain unknown. Source material: blood. These receptors came from a girl aged 2 to 10 with multiple sclerosis.

This clonotype was seen a handful of times. V usage is TRBV4-3 and J usage is TRBJ2-7, with D unresolved. Germline loops: CDR1 LGHNA, CDR2 YSLEER. This CDR3 is 13 amino acids long. V lost 0 bases to trimming and J lost 7 bases, with 10 bases between them. The CDR3 sequence: CASSQDLRAEQYF. The CDR3 coding sequence is TGCGCCAGCAGCCAAGATCTCCGGGCAGAGCAGTACTTC.

With respect to this clonotype: One end of the junction fails to match germline, which may point to a read error. The genes are TRBV20-1 and TRBJ1-2, with 9 bases that match TRBD1. Germline CDR1 is DFQATT and CDR2 is SNEGSKA (reference sequence). The CDR3 length is 17 residues. The DNA of the CDR3 is TGCAGTGCTGCCCTTGTAGTAAGGGACAGGGCTTCCTATAGCTACACCTTC. Translating gives CSAALVVRDRASYSYTF.

This clonotype was seen a few times. This rearrangement joins TRBV28 to TRBJ1-2; tentative D call: TRBD1 (5 bases). The CDR3 has 17 amino acids. Trimming left V 1 base short and J 7 bases short, with 22 bases between. Germline CDR1 and CDR2: MDHEN and SYDVKM. CDR3 DNA sequence: TGTGCCAGCAGTTTATTTATCCCCACGAGCGGGGGGTTTGGCTACACCTTC. This codes for CASSLFIPTSGGFGYTF.

This clonotype was found a few times. CDR3 in amino acids: CAISDHPAPGQSTTNYGYTF. Written as DNA, the CDR3 is TGTGCCATCAGTGACCACCCAGCCCCGGGACAGTCAACTACTAACTATGGCTACACCTTC. This sequence joins TRBV10-3 and TRBJ1-2; TRBD1 matches 7 bases. J was trimmed by 0 bases and V by 3 bases; bases with no gene match: 19. CDR3 length equals 20 residues. Germline V lookup: CDR1 ENHRY, CDR2 SYGVKD.

A few counts support this clonotype. The V call is TRBV20-1, the J call TRBJ2-7, with TRBD1 matching over 7 bases. The J segment lost 2 bases and the V segment lost 5 bases, leaving 21 bases of the junction unmatched. CDR1 and CDR2 (germline): DFQATT, SNEGSKA (reference sequence). The length of the CDR3 is 18 residues. CDR3 sequence reads: CSAPIDRVLSAGAYEQYF. The DNA of the CDR3 is TGCAGTGCTCCTATTGACAGGGTGTTGAGCGCTGGTGCCTACGAGCAGTACTTC.

This clonotype was found a few times. The chain carries TRBV12-3 or TRBV12-4 and TRBJ2-7; the D gene is possibly TRBD2 (5 bases). Trimming took 1 base from V and 3 from J, leaving 16 bases between them. This CDR3 has 16 residues. This CDR3 is CASSLGPGRAGYEQYF. CDR3 nucleotide sequence: TGTGCCAGCAGTTTAGGACCCGGAAGGGCGGGCTACGAGCAGTACTTC.

This clonotype was seen a handful of times. This sequence joins TRBV12-3 or TRBV12-4 and TRBJ2-5; a possible D gene is TRBD1 (6 bases). CDR3 length equals 15 residues. V lost 6 bases and J lost 5, with 19 bases in between. The CDR3 loop reads CASSFLQGPAETQYF. The CDR3 DNA reads as TGTGCCAGCAGCTTCCTACAGGGTCCAGCGGAGACCCAGTACTTC.

This clonotype is a singleton in its sample. The chain carries TRBV6-5 and TRBJ1-1; unclear D gene. V was trimmed by 5 bases and J by 7 bases, leaving 11 bases between them. CDR3 size: 12 residues. Germline V CDR1 and CDR2: MNHEY, SVGAGI. The CDR3 nucleotides are TGTGCCAGCAGTGACGACACAATTGAAGCTTTCTTT. It encodes CASSDDTIEAFF.

The V call is TRBV5-1, the J call TRBJ2-4, with D perhaps matching TRBD2 (6 bases). The CDR3 is 15 amino acids. V was trimmed by 0 bases and J by 2 bases, leaving 9 bases between them. CDR1 and CDR2 from the germline V gene are SGHRS and YFSETQ. The CDR3 sequence is CASSLEAGSKNIQYF. CDR3 sequence (DNA): TGCGCCAGCAGCTTGGAAGCGGGTTCCAAAAACATTCAGTACTTC.

This clonotype was picked up a small number of times. The chain combines TRBV20-1 with TRBJ2-1; possible D gene TRBD1, 6 bases. This CDR3 contains 13 residues. Per the germline V gene, CDR1 is DFQATT and CDR2 is SNEGSKA (reference sequence). Trimming cost V 1 base and J 8 bases, with 12 bases left between them. The CDR3 bases are TGCAGTGCTAGAGTAGCAGGGGAGTATGAGCAGTTCTTC. Its protein is CSARVAGEYEQFF.

The chain links TRBV29-1 to TRBJ2-5; tentatively, D is TRBD1 or TRBD2 (5 bases each). Trimming took 3 bases from V and 11 from J, leaving 22 bases between them. Germline CDR1 and CDR2: SQVTM and ANQGSEA. The CDR3 is 14 amino acids. The DNA of the CDR3 is TGCAGCGTTGAGAGGCTGGGGGTTCCCGTCGTGCAGTACTTC. Translation: CSVERLGVPVVQYF.

This rearrangement joins TRBV18 to TRBJ1-1; 7 nucleotides line up with TRBD1. Per germline, CDR1 KGHSH and CDR2 LQKENI. V shed 1 base and J 1 base; nucleotides not matched to a gene: 6. This CDR3 region has 16 residues. This chain's CDR3 is CASSPQRGQRNTEAFF. CDR3 bases: TGTGCCAGCTCACCACAGAGGGGACAGAGGAACACTGAAGCTTTCTTT.

The chain uses TRBV7-9 and TRBJ1-2, with D unresolved. Germline V lookup: CDR1 SEHNR, CDR2 FQNEAQ (reference sequence). The CDR3 is made up of 15 amino acids. Between the trimmed V and J ends, which lost 3 bases and 2 bases, there was a span of 13 bases. CDR3: CASSFETPTNYGYTF. The CDR3 DNA is TGTGCCAGCAGCTTTGAGACTCCGACCAACTATGGCTACACCTTC. The complete variable domain, with remaining parts taken from reference TRBV7-9 and TRBJ1-2, reads DTGVSQNPRHKITKRGQNVTFRCDPISEHNRLYWYRQTLGQGPEFLTYFQNEAQLEKSRLLSDRFSAERPKGSFSTLEIQRTEQGDSAMYLCASSFETPTNYGYTFGSGTRLTVV.

The rearrangement joins TRBV20-1 to TRBJ1-1, with D possibly matching TRBD1 (5 bases). The CDR3 spans 16 residues. In germline, CDR1 is DFQATT, CDR2 SNEGSKA (reference sequence). The V end lost 3 bases, the J end lost 0 bases, and 17 bases lay between the germline ends. The CDR3 region is CSASAGTRGMNTEAFF. CDR3 DNA: TGCAGTGCTAGTGCAGGGACCCGGGGCATGAACACTGAAGCTTTCTTT.

CDR3 loop: CASSLILSPLHF. As DNA, the CDR3 is TGTGCCAGCAGCTTAATTCTTTCACCCCTCCACTTT. This sequence joins TRBV7-2 and TRBJ1-6; D is unresolved. CDR1 and CDR2 from the germline V gene are SGHTA and FQGNSA. V was clipped by 2 bases and J by 9 bases, with 5 bases between them. The CDR3 has 12 amino acids.

The genes are TRBV12-3 or TRBV12-4 and TRBJ1-5; D is possibly TRBD1 (6 bases). The CDR3 length is 15 residues. V was pared by 7 bases and J by 1 base, with 14 bases between. The CDR3 DNA is TGTGCCAGCAATCCCAGTGGACAGAGCAATCAGCCCCAGCATTTT. As protein: CASNPSGQSNQPQHF.

The genes are TRBV5-1 and TRBJ1-2; D gene unclear. The V and J ends lost 4 bases and 4 bases respectively, with 11 bases between them. The germline V gene encodes CDR1 SGHRS and CDR2 YFSETQ. The CDR3 totals 13 residues. The DNA of the CDR3 is TGCGCCAGCAGCGGCCAGAACCTCTATGGCTACACCTTC. As protein: CASSGQNLYGYTF.

DNA for the CDR3: TGCAGCGTTACCCTTTGGGACAGGGCTAATACTGAAGCTTTCTTT. It codes for CSVTLWDRANTEAFF. The V call is TRBV29-1, the J call TRBJ1-1, with 9 bases identical to TRBD1. The trim removed 5 bases at V and 5 bases at J, leaving 12 bases unmatched. CDR1 is SQVTM and CDR2 is ANQGSEA in the germline V gene. The CDR3 is 15 residues long.

The rearrangement links TRBV28 to TRBJ1-1, with unresolved D. Trimming shortened V by 2 bases and J by 5 bases, and 9 bases separated the two germline ends. The CDR3 covers 13 residues. Germline loops: CDR1 MDHEN, CDR2 SYDVKM. The CDR3 DNA follows: TGTGCCAGCAGTTTAGACGGCTGGACTGAAGCTTTCTTT. Translated, it gives CASSLDGWTEAFF.

The chain links TRBV6-5 to TRBJ1-4, with D unclear. There are 13 residues in the CDR3. Germline V gene lookup returns CDR1 MNHEY and CDR2 SVGAGI. Deletions cut 6 bases from V and 5 bases from J, with 10 bases between. CDR3 region: CASRRDWNEKLFF. In DNA form, the CDR3 reads TGTGCCAGCAGGCGAGACTGGAATGAAAAACTGTTTTTT.

The genes are TRBV7-2 and TRBJ1-1; D is unresolved. The length of the CDR3 is 16 residues. Between the trimmed V and J ends, which lost 5 bases and 0 bases, there was a span of 16 bases. Germline lookup yields CDR1 SGHTA and CDR2 FQGNSA. The CDR3 bases are TGTGCCAGCAGCCTCCATATTGCAGTAATGAACACTGAAGCTTTCTTT. Residues: CASSLHIAVMNTEAFF.

The V call is TRBV28, the J call TRBJ1-2; D is undetermined. The V and J ends lost 5 bases and 1 base respectively, with 14 bases between them. Germline CDR1 and CDR2: MDHEN and SYDVKM. The CDR3 sequence is 15 residues long. CDR3 in DNA: TGTGCCAGCAGTACCCTATGGGAGGTTAACTATGGCTACACCTTC. Its protein is CASSTLWEVNYGYTF.

The rearrangement uses TRBV20-1 and TRBJ2-3; perhaps TRBD2 as D (6 bases). V gave up 6 bases and J gave up 0 bases, with 16 bases separating them. CDR1 is DFQATT and CDR2 is SNEGSKA in the germline V gene (reference sequence). This CDR3 is built from 15 residues. CDR3 DNA sequence: TGCAGTGCATCGACCGGGACTGTAAGCACAGATACGCAGTATTTT. Its protein is CSASTGTVSTDTQYF.

The chain combines TRBV5-1 with TRBJ1-4, with TRBD1 identical over 8 bases. Germline V gives CDR1 SGHRS, CDR2 YFSETQ. Losses at the gene ends were 2 bases for V and 1 base for J; bases not matched to a gene: 4. The CDR3 has 16 residues. As DNA, the CDR3 is TGCGCCAGCAGCTTACAGGGGGTCGGAACTAATGAAAAACTGTTTTTT. It specifies CASSLQGVGTNEKLFF.

The gene calls are TRBV5-6 and TRBJ2-3; D remains ambiguous. Trimming stripped 2 bases from V and 1 base from J, with 14 bases between. The germline CDR1 and CDR2 sequences are SGHDT and YYEEEE. The CDR3 contains 16 residues. CDR3 nucleotides: TGTGCCAGCAGCTTCAAAAGGGCTCCTGGCACAGATACGCAGTATTTT. It translates to CASSFKRAPGTDTQYF.

V is TRBV7-2 and J is TRBJ2-3; D perhaps matches TRBD2 (7 bases). V lost 4 bases to trimming and J lost 6 bases, with 20 bases between them. The CDR3 extends over 16 amino acids. Germline V gene sequence: CDR1 SGHTA, CDR2 FQGNSA. CDR3 sequence: CASSSKRGGGSDTQYF. The CDR3 region has the DNA TGTGCCAGCAGCTCAAAAAGAGGGGGGGGATCGGATACGCAGTATTTT.

This clonotype was seen only a few times. The CDR3: CSARHLLASGGTGTQYF. CDR3 DNA: TGCAGCGCACGGCACTTATTGGCTAGCGGGGGAACGGGTACGCAGTATTTT. The chain employs TRBV29-1 and TRBJ2-3; the match to TRBD2 covers 10 bases. Germline values: CDR1 SQVTM, CDR2 ANQGSEA. The V and J ends lost 7 bases and 8 bases, in that order; junction bases with no gene match: 21. CDR3 length: 17 amino acids.

The sample holds a few counts of this clonotype. The chain employs TRBV20-1 and TRBJ2-5, with 8 bases identical to TRBD1. V dropped 5 bases and J dropped 4; count of bases not matched to a gene: 9. The CDR3 contains 14 residues. Germline values: CDR1 DFQATT, CDR2 SNEGSKA (reference sequence). CDR3 amino acids: CSAARQGSRETQYF. The DNA for the CDR3 is TGCAGTGCTGCCCGACAGGGGTCCAGAGAGACCCAGTACTTC.

The rearrangement uses TRBV6-5 and TRBJ1-6; tentatively, D is TRBD1 (6 bases). Germline assignment: CDR1 MNHEY and CDR2 SVGAGI. V was pared by 5 bases and J by 9 bases, with 14 bases between. The CDR3 runs 14 residues. CDR3 bases: TGTGCCAGCAGTCCGGACAGACCTTTTTCACCCCTCCACTTT. This codes for CASSPDRPFSPLHF.

This clonotype was found a few times. The chain uses TRBV9 and TRBJ2-1, with 8 bases fitting TRBD2. CDR1 is SGDLS and CDR2 is YYNGEE in the germline V gene. The V gene end was trimmed by 0 bases and the J gene end by 3 bases; junction bases not matched to a gene: 2. The CDR3 extends over 15 amino acids. CDR3: CASSVVSGSYNEQFF. The DNA of the CDR3 is TGTGCCAGCAGCGTAGTAAGCGGGAGCTACAATGAGCAGTTCTTC.